These 25 T cell receptor beta chains were sequenced from one sample in a study of beta chain features in type 1 diabetes. Every isolated RNA sample was fully reverse transcribed, so sequencing captured expressed TCRB transcripts. Some clones are missing from TCRdb's copy, which holds only in-frame ones; the method was immunoSEQ multiplex PCR. The table shows about 130,000 clones, with just over 9% occurring only once. Specimen: central memory CD4+ T cells from blood. The receptors come from a man younger than 30 in good health.

The sample holds a few counts of this clone. The genes are TRBV7-8 and TRBJ2-1; 11 positions match TRBD2. The germline V gene has CDR1 SGHVS and CDR2 FQNEAQ. Trimming took 5 bases from V and 7 from J; bases not matched to a gene: 7. CDR3 length: 15 amino acids. CDR3 region: CASSLLAGGKNEQFF. The CDR3 DNA reads TGTGCCAGCAGCCTTCTAGCGGGGGGAAAAAATGAGCAGTTCTTC.

V usage is TRBV10-3 and J usage is TRBJ2-3; 11 bases are shared with TRBD2. This CDR3 spans 15 amino acids. Per the germline V gene, CDR1 is ENHRY and CDR2 is SYGVKD. The V segment lost 6 bases and the J segment 5 bases; nucleotides outside the gene matches: 7. CDR3 sequence (DNA): TGTGCCATCAGCCATAGCGGGGGGGCGGGAGATACGCAGTATTTT. Translated, it gives CAISHSGGAGDTQYF.

This clone was observed a few times. The J gene is TRBJ2-1, the V gene TRBV5-1; D gene uncertain. Germline V gives CDR1 SGHRS, CDR2 YFSETQ. Trimming removed 5 bases from V and 7 bases from J, with 19 bases in between. The CDR3 loop spans 15 amino acids. The DNA of the CDR3 is TGCGCCAGCAGTTCCGGCCTAAGTAAGGAGAATGAGCAGTTCTTC. Its translation: CASSSGLSKENEQFF.

At least ten counts were recorded for this clone. The rearrangement uses TRBV6-6 and TRBJ1-2; TRBD1 matches 8 bases. There are 14 residues in the CDR3. Per the germline V gene, CDR1 is MNHNY and CDR2 is SVGAGI (reference sequence). Trimming at V came to 8 bases and at J to 4 bases, leaving 9 bases not matched to a gene. The CDR3 here is CASRQGPSRYGYTF. CDR3 in DNA: TGTGCCAGCCGACAGGGGCCAAGCCGCTATGGCTACACCTTC.

The chain is built from TRBV25-1 and TRBJ1-6; D remains ambiguous. Per germline, CDR1 MGHDK and CDR2 SYGVNS. Trimming pared 3 bases from V and 10 bases from J, leaving 10 bases between. This CDR3 comprises 13 residues. For the CDR3, the DNA is TGTGCCAGCAGTGACTTACAGTCCTCACCCCTCCACTTT. Translated: CASSDLQSSPLHF.

The chain has TRBV5-1 and TRBJ2-5; 8 bases match TRBD1. The CDR3 covers 18 residues. Trimming removed 3 bases from V and 1 base from J; junction bases left unmatched: 14. Germline V gene lookup returns CDR1 SGHRS and CDR2 YFSETQ. CDR3 protein: CASSSNSGQGDGQETQYF. The CDR3 DNA reads TGCGCCAGCAGCTCGAACTCCGGACAGGGAGACGGCCAAGAGACCCAGTACTTC.

This clone showed up just a few times. This chain connects TRBV28 to TRBJ2-7, with D possibly matching TRBD2 (5 bases). V shed 3 bases and J shed 3 bases, with 6 bases lying between them. The CDR3 contains 12 residues. Germline lookup yields CDR1 MDHEN and CDR2 SYDVKM. The CDR3 sequence is CASSFGIYEQYF. Here the CDR3 DNA reads TGTGCCAGCAGTTTCGGGATCTACGAGCAGTACTTC.

The gene calls are TRBV6-4 and TRBJ1-2; 9 nucleotides line up with TRBD1. The junction had 8 bases not matched to a gene; V was cut back by 4 bases and J by 5 bases. CDR1 MRHNA and CDR2 SNTAGT come from the germline V gene. The CDR3 is 15 residues long. CDR3 in amino acids: CASSVGTGGAYGYTF. CDR3 in DNA: TGTGCCAGCAGTGTCGGTACAGGGGGCGCGTATGGCTACACCTTC.

This clone turned up a few times. In nucleotides, the CDR3 is TGCAGCGTGGGACTAGCGGGGGTAGGCAAAAACATTCAGTACTTC. This gives the protein CSVGLAGVGKNIQYF. The chain employs TRBV29-1 and TRBJ2-4; 14 nucleotides align to TRBD2. With V trimmed by 6 bases and J by 3 bases, 4 bases remained unmatched. Germline assignment: CDR1 SQVTM and CDR2 ANQGSEA. The CDR3 has 15 amino acids. Complete variable domain (other parts from reference TRBV29-1 and TRBJ2-4): SAVISQKPSRDICQRGTSLTIQCQVDSQVTMMFWYRQQPGQSLTLIATANQGSEATYESGFVIDKFPISRPNLTFSTLTVSNMSPEDSSIYLCSVGLAGVGKNIQYFGAGTRLSVL.

The CDR3 here is CASSAAVWLEYQETQYF. In DNA, the CDR3 is TGTGCCAGCAGTGCCGCGGTTTGGCTAGAATACCAAGAGACCCAGTACTTC. The rearrangement uses TRBV28 and TRBJ2-5; D unresolved. This CDR3 is 17 amino acids long. The V gene lost 5 bases and the J gene lost 0 bases, with 19 bases spanning the gap. From germline, CDR1 is MDHEN and CDR2 SYDVKM.

This clone turned up a few times. The CDR3 DNA is TGTGCCATCAGTGAACGGCGCCAAATAGCGGGGGGCAACAATGAGCAGTTCTTC. Protein: CAISERRQIAGGNNEQFF. The gene calls are TRBV10-3 and TRBJ2-1; TRBD2 aligns across 10 bases. The germline CDR1 and CDR2 sequences are ENHRY and SYGVKD. This CDR3 is 18 amino acids long. The V gene end was trimmed by 3 bases and the J gene end by 5 bases; junction bases not matched to a gene: 13.

This clone came up many times. Other DNA sequences of this sample code for an identical CDR3. This chain's CDR3 is CASRGQHNQPQHF. The CDR3 DNA reads TGTGCCAGCAGAGGACAACACAATCAGCCCCAGCATTTT. This chain links TRBV2 with TRBJ1-5; perhaps TRBD1 as D (5 bases). Germline CDR1 and CDR2: SNHLY and FYNNEI. The CDR3 runs to 13 residues. With 6 bases removed from V and 3 bases from J, the gap between germline ends came to 9 bases.

This clone was counted only a few times. The chain uses TRBV9 and TRBJ1-6; 12 nucleotides match TRBD1. Per germline, CDR1 SGDLS and CDR2 YYNGEE. Trimming took 3 bases from V and 10 from J; bases not matched to a gene: 5. This CDR3 has 15 residues. CDR3 coding DNA: TGTGCCAGCAGCGGCCCGGGACAGGGGGCCTCACCCCTCCACTTT. This gives the protein CASSGPGQGASPLHF.

In the case of this clone: A much larger clone differs from this one at a single base, so this may be a read error. The same CDR3 arises from other DNA sequences in this sample as well. The chain links TRBV4-1 to TRBJ2-5; 7 bases map to TRBD2. V lost 6 bases and J lost 4; bases outside the gene matches: 5. The CDR3 has 13 amino acids. Germline V CDR1 and CDR2: MGHRA, YSYEKL. CDR3 protein: CASRPGGGETQYF. In DNA form, the CDR3 reads TGCGCCAGCAGACCGGGAGGAGGAGAGACCCAGTACTTC.

The rearrangement joins TRBV11-2 to TRBJ2-1; the D is unclear. Trimming took off 0 bases at V and 4 bases at J, with 10 bases between the two ends. Germline V CDR1 and CDR2: SGHAT, FQNNGV. The CDR3 is 15 residues long. The CDR3 sequence: CASSLESTPYNEQFF. DNA for the CDR3: TGTGCCAGCAGCTTAGAGTCTACTCCGTACAATGAGCAGTTCTTC.

CDR3 in DNA: TGCGCCAGCAGCCAGCCGGACAGGGTCATAGCTGGAAACACCATATATTTT. Translated: CASSQPDRVIAGNTIYF. This chain connects TRBV4-3 to TRBJ1-3; 8 nucleotides match TRBD1. The CDR3 length is 17 residues. Germline values: CDR1 LGHNA, CDR2 YSLEER. Trimming cost V 3 bases and J 2 bases; bases outside gene matches: 9.

This clone has a count of ten or more. The chain employs TRBV19 and TRBJ1-4; D is uncertain. With 4 bases removed from V and 7 bases from J, the gap between germline ends came to 19 bases. Germline assignment: CDR1 LNHDA and CDR2 SQIVND (reference sequence). The CDR3 runs to 16 residues. CDR3: CASSRLFGFNSEKLFF. CDR3 DNA sequence: TGTGCCAGTAGTAGACTTTTCGGATTCAACTCTGAAAAACTGTTTTTT.

This chain uses TRBV7-2 with TRBJ2-3; 9 positions match TRBD2. V was clipped by 2 bases and J by 3 bases; unmatched bases: 15. This CDR3 region has 19 residues. Germline values: CDR1 SGHTA, CDR2 FQGNSA. The CDR3 loop is CASSLTPSFGGGATDTQYF. The CDR3, as DNA: TGTGCCAGCAGCTTAACTCCCTCCTTTGGCGGGGGGGCGACAGATACGCAGTATTTT.

This sequence joins TRBV7-9 and TRBJ1-1; D remains unclear. This CDR3 region has 15 residues. Deletions cut 1 base from V and 0 bases from J, with 9 bases between. Germline V gene data show CDR1 as SEHNR and CDR2 as FQNEAQ (reference sequence). The CDR3 protein is CASSLGVGLNTEAFF. The CDR3 coding sequence is TGTGCCAGCAGCTTAGGAGTGGGCCTGAACACTGAAGCTTTCTTT.

The chain uses TRBV7-3 and TRBJ2-1, with 7 bases fitting TRBD1. V lost 2 bases to trimming and J lost 4 bases; unmatched junction nucleotides: 2. The CDR3 length is 14 residues. The germline CDR1 and CDR2 sequences are SGHTA and FQGTGA. CDR3 protein: CASSLRQGYNEQFF. The CDR3, as DNA: TGTGCCAGCAGCTTACGACAGGGTTACAATGAGCAGTTCTTC. The full variable domain, rest sourced from reference TRBV7-3 and TRBJ2-1, is GAGVSQTPSNKVTEKGKYVELRCDPISGHTALYWYRQSLGQGPEFLIYFQGTGAADDSGLPNDRFFAVRPEGSVSTLKIQRTERGDSAVYLCASSLRQGYNEQFFGPGTRLTVL.

This clone has more than one count but fewer than ten. V gene TRBV4-1 combines with J gene TRBJ2-5; 9 bases map to TRBD2. CDR3 size: 18 residues. J gave up 5 bases and V 2 bases, and 15 bases lay outside the gene matches. Per germline, CDR1 MGHRA and CDR2 YSYEKL. CDR3 loop: CASSQRTRGGASMETQYF. CDR3 DNA sequence: TGCGCCAGCAGCCAACGTACCCGCGGGGGGGCCTCGATGGAGACCCAGTACTTC.

There are a few counts of this clone. The rearrangement uses TRBV19 and TRBJ2-7; 11 positions match TRBD1. This CDR3 region has 13 residues. The germline CDR1 and CDR2 sequences are LNHDA and SQIVND (reference sequence). With V trimmed by 5 bases and J by 5 bases, 2 bases remained unmatched. Written as DNA, the CDR3 is TGTGCCAGTAGTGGACAGGGGGCGGACGAGCAGTACTTC. It codes for CASSGQGADEQYF.

V usage is TRBV7-9 and J usage is TRBJ2-7, with 9 bases aligning to TRBD1. The CDR3 is made up of 15 amino acids. Germline V gene data show CDR1 as SEHNR and CDR2 as FQNEAQ (reference sequence). Trimming at V came to 1 base and at J to 4 bases, leaving 5 bases not matched to a gene. The CDR3 nucleotides are TGTGCCAGCAGCTTAGGTGGGACAGGGAGATACGAGCAGTACTTC. It translates to CASSLGGTGRYEQYF.

The gene calls are TRBV28 and TRBJ2-7; possible D gene TRBD1, 5 bases. V was trimmed by 10 bases and J by 6 bases, leaving 19 bases between them. The germline V gene encodes CDR1 MDHEN and CDR2 SYDVKM. The CDR3 has 13 residues. CDR3 in amino acids: CATDSGSRREQYF. The DNA of the CDR3 is TGTGCCACCGACAGTGGATCAAGACGCGAGCAGTACTTC.

This sequence joins TRBV2 and TRBJ1-5, with TRBD1 as a possible D gene (6 bases). This CDR3 region has 14 residues. Germline loops: CDR1 SNHLY, CDR2 FYNNEI. V was clipped by 4 bases and J by 3 bases, with 10 bases between them. CDR3 sequence reads: CASSVGQHNQPQHF. The CDR3 DNA reads as TGTGCCAGCAGTGTCGGACAGCACAATCAGCCCCAGCATTTT.